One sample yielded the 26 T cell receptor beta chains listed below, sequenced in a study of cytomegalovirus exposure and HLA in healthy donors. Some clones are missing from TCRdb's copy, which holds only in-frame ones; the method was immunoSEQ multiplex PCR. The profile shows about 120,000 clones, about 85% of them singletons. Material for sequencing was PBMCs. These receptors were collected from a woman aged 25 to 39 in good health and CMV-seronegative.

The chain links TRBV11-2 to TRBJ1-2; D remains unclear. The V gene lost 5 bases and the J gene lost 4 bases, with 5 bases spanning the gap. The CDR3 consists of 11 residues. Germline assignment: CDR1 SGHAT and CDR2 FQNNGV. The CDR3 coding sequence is TGTGCCAGCAGCCGGAGCTATGGCTACACCTTC. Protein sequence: CASSRSYGYTF.

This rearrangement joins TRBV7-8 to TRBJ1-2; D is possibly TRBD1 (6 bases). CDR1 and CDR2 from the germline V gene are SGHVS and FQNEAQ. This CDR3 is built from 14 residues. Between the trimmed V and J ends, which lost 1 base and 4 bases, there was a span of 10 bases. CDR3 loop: CASSLEDRTYGYTF. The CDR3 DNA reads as TGTGCCAGCAGCTTAGAGGACAGAACCTATGGCTACACCTTC.

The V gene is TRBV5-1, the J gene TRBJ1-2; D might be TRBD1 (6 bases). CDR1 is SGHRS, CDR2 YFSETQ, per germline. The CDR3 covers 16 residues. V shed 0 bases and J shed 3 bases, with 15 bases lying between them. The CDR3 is CASSLAMGARDYGYTF. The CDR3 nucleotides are TGCGCCAGCAGCTTGGCCATGGGGGCGCGGGACTATGGCTACACCTTC.

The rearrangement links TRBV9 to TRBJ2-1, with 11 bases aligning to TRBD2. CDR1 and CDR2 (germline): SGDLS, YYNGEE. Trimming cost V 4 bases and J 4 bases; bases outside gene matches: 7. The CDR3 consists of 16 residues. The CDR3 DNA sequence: TGTGCCAGCAGCCCTAGCGGGGGGAACGTTTACAATGAGCAGTTCTTC. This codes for CASSPSGGNVYNEQFF.

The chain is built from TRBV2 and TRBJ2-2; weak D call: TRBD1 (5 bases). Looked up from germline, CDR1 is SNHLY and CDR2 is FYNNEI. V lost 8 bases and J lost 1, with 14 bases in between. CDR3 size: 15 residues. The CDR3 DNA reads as TGTGCCAGCGAGACAGACCCACGGAACACCGGGGAGCTGTTTTTT. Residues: CASETDPRNTGELFF.

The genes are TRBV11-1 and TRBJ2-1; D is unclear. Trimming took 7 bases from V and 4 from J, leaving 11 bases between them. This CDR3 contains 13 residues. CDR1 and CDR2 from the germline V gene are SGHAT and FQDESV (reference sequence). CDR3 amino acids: CASNRGAYNEQFF. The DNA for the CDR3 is TGTGCCAGCAACCGCGGAGCTTACAATGAGCAGTTCTTC.

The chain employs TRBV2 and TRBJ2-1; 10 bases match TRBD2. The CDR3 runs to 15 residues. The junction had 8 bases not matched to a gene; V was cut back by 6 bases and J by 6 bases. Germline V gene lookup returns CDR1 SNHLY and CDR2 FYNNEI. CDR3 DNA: TGTGCCAGCAGGTCTCGCAGCGGGGGGGCCAATGAGCAGTTCTTC. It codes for CASRSRSGGANEQFF.

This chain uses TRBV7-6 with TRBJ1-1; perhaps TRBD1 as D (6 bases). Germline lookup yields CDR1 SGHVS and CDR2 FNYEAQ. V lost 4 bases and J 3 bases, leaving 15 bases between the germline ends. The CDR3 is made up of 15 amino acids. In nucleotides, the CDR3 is TGTGCCAGCAGCTCCCAGGGGATCGGGGACACTGAAGCTTTCTTT. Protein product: CASSSQGIGDTEAFF.

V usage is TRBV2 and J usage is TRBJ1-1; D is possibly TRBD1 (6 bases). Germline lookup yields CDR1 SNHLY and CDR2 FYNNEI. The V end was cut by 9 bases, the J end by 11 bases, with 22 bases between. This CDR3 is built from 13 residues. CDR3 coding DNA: TGTGCCAGTTTCGGGACAAGAACAAATCGGGCTTTCTTT. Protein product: CASFGTRTNRAFF. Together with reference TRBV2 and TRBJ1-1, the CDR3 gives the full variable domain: EPEVTQTPSHQVTQMGQEVILRCVPISNHLYFYWYRQILGQKVEFLVSFYNNEISEKSEIFDDQFSVERPDGSNFTLKIRSTKLEDSAMYFCASFGTRTNRAFFGQGTRLTVV.

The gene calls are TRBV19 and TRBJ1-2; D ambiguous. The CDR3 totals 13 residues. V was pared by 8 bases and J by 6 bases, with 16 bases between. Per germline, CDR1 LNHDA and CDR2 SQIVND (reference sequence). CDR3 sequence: CASRKRTDHGYTF. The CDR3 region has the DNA TGTGCCAGTCGCAAGCGGACGGATCATGGCTACACCTTC. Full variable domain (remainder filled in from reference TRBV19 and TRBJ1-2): DGGITQSPKYLFRKEGQNVTLSCEQNLNHDAMYWYRQDPGQGLRLIYYSQIVNDFQKGDIAEGYSVSREKKESFPLTVTSAQKNPTAFYLCASRKRTDHGYTFGSGTRLTVV.

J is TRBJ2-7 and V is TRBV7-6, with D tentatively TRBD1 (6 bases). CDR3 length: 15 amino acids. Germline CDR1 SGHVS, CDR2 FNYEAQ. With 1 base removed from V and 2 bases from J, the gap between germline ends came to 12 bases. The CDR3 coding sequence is TGTGCCAGCAGCTTAGGAACAGGGAACACCTACGAGCAGTACTTC. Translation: CASSLGTGNTYEQYF. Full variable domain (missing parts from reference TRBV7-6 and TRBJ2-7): GAGVSQSPRYKVTKRGQDVALRCDPISGHVSLYWYRQALGQGPEFLTYFNYEAQQDKSGLPNDRFSAERPEGSISTLTIQRTEQRDSAMYRCASSLGTGNTYEQYFGPGTRLTVT.

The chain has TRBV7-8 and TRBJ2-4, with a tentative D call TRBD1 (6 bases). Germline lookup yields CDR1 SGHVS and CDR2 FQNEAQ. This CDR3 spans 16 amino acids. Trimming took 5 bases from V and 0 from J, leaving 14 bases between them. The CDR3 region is CASSPRTDLAKNIQYF. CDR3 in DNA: TGTGCCAGCAGCCCCCGGACAGACCTAGCCAAAAACATTCAGTACTTC.

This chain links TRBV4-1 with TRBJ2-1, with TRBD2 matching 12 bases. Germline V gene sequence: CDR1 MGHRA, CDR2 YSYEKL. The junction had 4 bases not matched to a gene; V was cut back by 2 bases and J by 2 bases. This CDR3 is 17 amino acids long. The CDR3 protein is CASSQPTSGGPYNEQFF. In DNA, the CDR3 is TGCGCCAGCAGCCAACCCACTAGCGGGGGGCCCTACAATGAGCAGTTCTTC.

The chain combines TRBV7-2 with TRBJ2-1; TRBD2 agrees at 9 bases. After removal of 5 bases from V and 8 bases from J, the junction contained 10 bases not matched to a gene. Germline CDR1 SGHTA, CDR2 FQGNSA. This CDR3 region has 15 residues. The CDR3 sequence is CASSPGSAGGHEQFF. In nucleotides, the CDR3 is TGTGCCAGCAGCCCAGGGAGTGCGGGGGGGCATGAGCAGTTCTTC.

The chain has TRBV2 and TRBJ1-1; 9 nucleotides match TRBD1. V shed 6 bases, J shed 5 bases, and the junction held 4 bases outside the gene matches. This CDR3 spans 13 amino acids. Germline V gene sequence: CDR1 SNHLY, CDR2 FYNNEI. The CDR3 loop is CASRGTGKTEAFF. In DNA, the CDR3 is TGTGCCAGCAGGGGGACAGGGAAGACTGAAGCTTTCTTT.

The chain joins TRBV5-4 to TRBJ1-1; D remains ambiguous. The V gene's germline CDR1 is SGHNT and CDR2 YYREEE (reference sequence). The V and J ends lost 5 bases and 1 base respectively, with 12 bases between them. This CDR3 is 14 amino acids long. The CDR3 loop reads CASREETANTEAFF. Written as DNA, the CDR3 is TGTGCCAGCAGGGAGGAGACGGCGAACACTGAAGCTTTCTTT.

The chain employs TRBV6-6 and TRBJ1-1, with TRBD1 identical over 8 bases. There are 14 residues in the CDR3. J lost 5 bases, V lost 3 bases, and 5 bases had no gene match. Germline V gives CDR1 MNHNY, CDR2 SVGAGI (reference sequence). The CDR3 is CASSYGQGTTEAFF. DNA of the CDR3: TGTGCCAGCAGTTATGGACAGGGCACGACTGAAGCTTTCTTT.

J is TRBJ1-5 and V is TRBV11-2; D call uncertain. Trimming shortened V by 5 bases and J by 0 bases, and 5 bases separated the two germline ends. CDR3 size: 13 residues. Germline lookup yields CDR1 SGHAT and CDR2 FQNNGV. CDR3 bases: TGTGCCAGCAGCCTTTATAGCAATCAGCCCCAGCATTTT. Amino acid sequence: CASSLYSNQPQHF.

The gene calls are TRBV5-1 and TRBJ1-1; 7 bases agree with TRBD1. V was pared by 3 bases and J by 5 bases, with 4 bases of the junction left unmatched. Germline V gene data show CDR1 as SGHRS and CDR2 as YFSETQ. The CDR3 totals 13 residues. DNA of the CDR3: TGCGCCAGCAGCTACCCAGGGGGGACTGAAGCTTTCTTT. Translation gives CASSYPGGTEAFF.

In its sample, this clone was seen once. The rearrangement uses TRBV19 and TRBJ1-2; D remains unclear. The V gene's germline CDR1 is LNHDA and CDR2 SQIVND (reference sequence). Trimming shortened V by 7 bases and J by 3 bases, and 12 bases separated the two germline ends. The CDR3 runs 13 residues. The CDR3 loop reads CASKGRWDYGYTF. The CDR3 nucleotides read TGTGCCAGTAAAGGGAGATGGGACTATGGCTACACCTTC.

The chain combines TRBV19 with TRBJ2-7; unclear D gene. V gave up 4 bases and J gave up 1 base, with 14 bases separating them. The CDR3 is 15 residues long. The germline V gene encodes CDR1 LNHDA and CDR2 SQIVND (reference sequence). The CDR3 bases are TGTGCCAGTAGTACTCCAGGTGGTAGGTCCTACGAGCAGTACTTC. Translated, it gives CASSTPGGRSYEQYF.

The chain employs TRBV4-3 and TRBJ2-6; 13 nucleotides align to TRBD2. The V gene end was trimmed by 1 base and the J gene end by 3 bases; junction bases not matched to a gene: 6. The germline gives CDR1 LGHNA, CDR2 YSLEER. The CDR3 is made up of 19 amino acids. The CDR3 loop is CASSQVGTSGVDGANVLTF. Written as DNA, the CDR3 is TGCGCCAGCAGCCAAGTGGGGACTAGCGGGGTAGATGGGGCCAACGTCCTGACTTTC.

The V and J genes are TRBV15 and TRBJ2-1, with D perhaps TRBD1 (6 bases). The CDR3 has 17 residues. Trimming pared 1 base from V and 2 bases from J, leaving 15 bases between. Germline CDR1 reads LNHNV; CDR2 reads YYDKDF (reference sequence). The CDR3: CATSRVLAGATYNEQFF. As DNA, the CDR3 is TGTGCCACCAGCAGAGTGCTGGCAGGGGCGACCTACAATGAGCAGTTCTTC. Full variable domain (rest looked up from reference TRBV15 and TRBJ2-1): DAMVIQNPRYQVTQFGKPVTLSCSQTLNHNVMYWYQQKSSQAPKLLFHYYDKDFNNEADTPDNFQSRRPNTSFCFLDIRSPGLGDTAMYLCATSRVLAGATYNEQFFGPGTRLTVL.

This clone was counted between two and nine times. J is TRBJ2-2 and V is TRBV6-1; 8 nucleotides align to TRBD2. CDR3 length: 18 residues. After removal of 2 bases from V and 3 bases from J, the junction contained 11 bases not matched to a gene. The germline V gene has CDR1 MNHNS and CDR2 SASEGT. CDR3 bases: TGTGCCAGCAGTGAAATTTCCGGCGGGGGGACCGACACCGGGGAGCTGTTTTTT. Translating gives CASSEISGGGTDTGELFF.

CDR3 DNA sequence: TGTGCCAGCAGCTTGGACACGCCCTACGAGCAGTACTTC. Its protein is CASSLDTPYEQYF. This chain uses TRBV7-8 with TRBJ2-7, with D possibly being TRBD1 (5 bases). V was pared by 3 bases and J by 2 bases, with 8 bases between. CDR3 size: 13 residues. Germline CDR1 SGHVS, CDR2 FQNEAQ.

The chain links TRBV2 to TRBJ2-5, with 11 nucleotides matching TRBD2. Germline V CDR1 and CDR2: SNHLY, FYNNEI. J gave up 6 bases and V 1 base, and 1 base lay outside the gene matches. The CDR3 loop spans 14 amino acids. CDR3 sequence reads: CASSEGLAGKTQYF. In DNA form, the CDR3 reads TGTGCCAGCAGTGAAGGACTAGCGGGGAAGACCCAGTACTTC.